This T cell receptor (beta chain) was found in a study of beta chain features in type 1 diabetes. This clone was counted between two and nine times. Antigen: not known. Study outcomes and limitations: cDNA sequencing could over-represent cells with high TCR expression.

The entirety of the isolated RNA underwent reverse transcription, so expressed TCRB transcripts were sequenced. Naive, central memory and regulatory T cell samples averaged about 3.57 million immunoSEQ reads each. The data were produced by immunoSEQ multiplex PCR, yet TCRdb's version contains in-frame clones alone and is incomplete. The sample yields 400,000 to 600,000 clones, approximately 31% seen once. V shed 7 bases and J shed 3 bases, with 10 bases lying between them. Germline V gives CDR1 SQVTM, CDR2 ANQGSEA. The CDR3 is 11 residues long. The chain joins TRBV29-1 to TRBJ2-7, with D possibly matching TRBD2 (5 bases). The source of this sequence is a man aged 18 to 35 in good health. Sequencing was performed on naive CD4+ T cells from blood. As DNA, the CDR3 is TGCAGCGCTGGTGGAGGCTACGAGCAGTACTTC. This translates into CSAGGGYEQYF.